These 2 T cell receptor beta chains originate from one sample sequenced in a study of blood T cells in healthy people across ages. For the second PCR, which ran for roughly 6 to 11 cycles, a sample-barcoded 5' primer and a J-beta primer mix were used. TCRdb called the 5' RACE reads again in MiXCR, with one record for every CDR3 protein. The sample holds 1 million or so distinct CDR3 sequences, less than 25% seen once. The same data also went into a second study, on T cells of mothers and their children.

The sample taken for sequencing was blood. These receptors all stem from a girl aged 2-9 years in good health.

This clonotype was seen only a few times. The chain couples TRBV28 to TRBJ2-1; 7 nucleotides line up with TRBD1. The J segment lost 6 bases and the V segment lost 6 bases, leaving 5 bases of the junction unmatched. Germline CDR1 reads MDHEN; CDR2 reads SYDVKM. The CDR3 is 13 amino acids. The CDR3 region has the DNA TGTGCCAGCAGCCGAGGGGGCACCAATGAGCAGTTCTTC. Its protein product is CASSRGGTNEQFF. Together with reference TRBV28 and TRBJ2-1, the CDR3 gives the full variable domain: DVKVTQSSRYLVKRTGEKVFLECVQDMDHENMFWYRQDPGLGLRLIYFSYDVKMKEKGDIPEGYSVSREKKERFSLILESASTNQTSMYLCASSRGGTNEQFFGPGTRLTVL.

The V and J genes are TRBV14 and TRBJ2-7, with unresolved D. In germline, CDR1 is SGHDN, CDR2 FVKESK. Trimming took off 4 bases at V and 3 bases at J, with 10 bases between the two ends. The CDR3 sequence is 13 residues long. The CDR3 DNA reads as TGTGCCAGCAGCCGTGTGATTTACTACGAGCAGTACTTC. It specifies CASSRVIYYEQYF.